This T cell receptor (beta chain) comes out of a study of CD8+CD57+ T cells in acquired aplastic anemia listed by TCRdb under 2018. Regarding the research as a whole: A mean of roughly 3.2 ug of DNA, ranging from 0.2 to 27.4 ug, was extracted from sorted CD4+ and CD8+ cells. CD8+CD57+ expansion was defined as frequency above the mean frequency observed in healthy subjects. Here is what the overall study found, with its caveats: Patients and healthy controls showed no significant difference in CD8+ Simpson's diversity (P=0.060). About 30 CD8+ CDR3 sequences were found in both patients and controls but appeared to be highly expressed in patients and within the immunodominant clones of the patients.

According to the germline V gene (reference sequence), CDR1 reads LNHDA and CDR2 reads SQIVND. Inclusive of the bounding cysteine and phenylalanine, the CDR3 is 16 residues long. The only DNA kept is the CDR3, 48 bases in frame from the first base. Trimming costs V 3 bases and J 0 bases, and their ends lie 14 bases apart. Expansion of CD8+CD57+ cells had been shown by flow cytometry in the patients chosen for sequencing. Severe acquired aplastic anemia was diagnosed in all patients according to International Study of Aplastic Anemia and Agranulocytosis and Camitta criteria. At the time blood was sampled, none of the patients had received any therapy. In the study, sorted CD4+ and CD8+ blood T cells from patients with severe aplastic anemia and from healthy subjects underwent deep sequencing of TCR repertoires. Patients were enrolled under clinicaltrials.gov protocols 00001620, 01623167, 00001397, 00071045, 00081523 and 00961064 in the USA. Ficoll-Paque density gradient centrifugation was used to isolate peripheral blood mononuclear cells. CD4+ and CD8+ T cells were sorted by FACS or magnetic beads before DNA extraction.

On this clonotype: Its antigen is still unknown. Base qualities were left out, and no much larger clone turns up one base away.

Profiling of TCR beta VDJ combinations and CDR3 sequences used genomic DNA as the template. An Illumina HiSeq 2000 was used for TCR repertoire sequencing. As for the original processing: TRBV/TRBJ rearrangement plots, CDR3 size and DJ length profiles, and Simpson's diversity index were used to assess repertoires. The most abundant DNA sequence in the deep sequencing data was defined as the immunodominant clone. CDR3 amino acid sequences were screened for sharing across subjects and were compared with published repertoires and the VDJdb database. The public sequencing data were trimmed at Q25 with fastp and processed into clonotypes with MiXCR by TCRdb, which kept only in-frame beta chains. Each record represents a unique CDR3 protein, reported with the most common genes and DNA among its rows. These V and J calls originate from TCRdb's pipeline instead of the authors' own analysis. The sample records 150,000 to 200,000 distinct CDR3 sequences, roughly 48% of which are singletons. Clones ranked in the top ten supply more than 0.85% of the sample.

This TCR derives from a human donor with aplastic anemia. The specimen sequenced was sorted CD4+, CD8+, or CD8+CD57+ T cells (not recorded which) from PBMCs. The V gene is TRBV19 and the J gene is TRBJ1-1; perhaps TRBD1 is the D gene, with 6 bases matching. The CDR3 region reads CASSITYRDMNTEAFF. The nucleotide sequence is TGTGCCAGTAGTATCACCTACAGGGACATGAACACTGAAGCTTTCTTT.